The next 14 T cell receptor beta chains were all read from a single sample in a study of CD8 T cells in Susac syndrome. Roughly 0.45 to 1 ug RNA was reverse transcribed with random hexamers. Each CDR3 protein is one row after TCRdb ran MiXCR on the immunoSEQ multiplex PCR reads. The profile covers about 50,000 distinct CDR3 sequences, with about 92% appearing a single time and about 0.51% taken by the ten largest. The source material was CD8+ T cells from PBMCs. The origin of the receptors is a human donor with multiple sclerosis.

The rearrangement links TRBV4-3 to TRBJ1-2, with TRBD1 matching 11 bases. The V segment lost 0 bases and the J segment 7 bases; nucleotides outside the gene matches: 10. Germline V gene sequence: CDR1 LGHNA, CDR2 YSLEER. The CDR3 consists of 17 residues. The CDR3 nucleotides are TGCGCCAGCAGCCAAGATGAAGGGACAGGGGGTTCCCTTGGCTACACCTTC. As protein: CASSQDEGTGGSLGYTF.

This chain joins TRBV4-3 and TRBJ1-2; D not resolved. The germline V and J ends were trimmed by 0 bases and 3 bases, with 11 bases remaining between them. The CDR3 has 15 amino acids. CDR1 and CDR2 from the germline V gene are LGHNA and YSLEER. CDR3 DNA sequence: TGCGCCAGCAGCCAAGATAGATACAGCGACTATGGCTACACCTTC. As protein: CASSQDRYSDYGYTF.

The chain uses TRBV7-9 and TRBJ1-3, with D hard to call. Between the trimmed V and J ends, which lost 10 bases and 7 bases, there was a span of 26 bases. This CDR3 region has 16 residues. The V gene's germline CDR1 is SEHNR and CDR2 FQNEAQ (reference sequence). CDR3 DNA sequence: TGTGCCATCATGATGAGAGATTCGGTATTTCGGAACACCATATATTTT. This sequence encodes CAIMMRDSVFRNTIYF.

The rearrangement joins TRBV25-1 to TRBJ2-1; D not certain. CDR3 length: 12 amino acids. The germline V gene encodes CDR1 MGHDK and CDR2 SYGVNS. V dropped 6 bases and J dropped 5 bases, with 8 bases sitting between them. This CDR3 reads CASSPSDNEQFF. The CDR3 DNA sequence: TGTGCCAGCAGCCCCAGTGACAATGAGCAGTTCTTC.

This clonotype appeared once. This chain joins TRBV24-1 and TRBJ1-5; no firm D call. The V gene's germline CDR1 is KGHDR and CDR2 SFDVKD. The CDR3 extends over 13 amino acids. The germline V and J ends were trimmed by 7 bases and 9 bases, with 15 bases remaining between them. The CDR3 loop reads CATRGQVQGPQHF. The CDR3 DNA sequence: TGTGCCACCAGGGGCCAGGTCCAAGGGCCCCAGCATTTT.

The gene calls are TRBV7-3 and TRBJ1-2; D remains unclear. Looked up from germline, CDR1 is SGHTA and CDR2 is FQGTGA. V lost 4 bases and J lost 5, with 14 bases in between. The CDR3 spans 14 residues. In DNA form, the CDR3 reads TGTGCCAGCAGCTCCGCCCCGACGGGGTATGGCTACACCTTC. Protein sequence: CASSSAPTGYGYTF.

CDR3 sequence: CASSLDSQETQYF. CDR3 nucleotide sequence: TGTGCCAGCAGCTTAGACAGTCAAGAGACCCAGTACTTC. The rearrangement links TRBV13 to TRBJ2-5; unclear D gene. Germline CDR1 reads PRHDT; CDR2 reads FYEKMQ (reference sequence). The V gene lost 1 base and the J gene lost 2 bases, with 5 bases spanning the gap. The CDR3 is 13 residues long. Based on the CDR3 plus reference TRBV13 and TRBJ2-5, the full variable domain is AAGVIQSPRHLIKEKRETATLKCYPIPRHDTVYWYQQGPGQDPQFLISFYEKMQSDKGSIPDRFSAQQFSDYHSELNMSSLELGDSALYFCASSLDSQETQYFGPGTRLLVL.

V and J are TRBV9 and TRBJ1-6; D possibly corresponds to TRBD1 (6 bases). Trimming cost V 0 bases and J 7 bases, with 17 bases left between them. CDR1 and CDR2 (germline): SGDLS, YYNGEE. CDR3 length: 17 residues. CDR3 protein: CASSVDRGGGANSPLHF. CDR3 coding DNA: TGTGCCAGCAGCGTAGACCGCGGAGGGGGGGCGAATTCACCCCTCCACTTT.

The gene calls are TRBV28 and TRBJ2-3, with TRBD2 matching over 10 bases. V was pared by 7 bases and J by 1 base, with 8 bases of the junction left unmatched. The CDR3 contains 16 residues. The germline CDR1 and CDR2 sequences are MDHEN and SYDVKM. CDR3 DNA sequence: TGTGCCAGCAAGCCAACCGGGACTAGCGGCACAGATACGCAGTATTTT. Residues: CASKPTGTSGTDTQYF.

J is TRBJ1-1 and V is TRBV2; possibly TRBD1 for D (6 bases). The V end was cut by 7 bases, the J end by 3 bases, with 15 bases between. Germline loops: CDR1 SNHLY, CDR2 FYNNEI. The CDR3 consists of 14 residues. The CDR3 loop reads CASMDQGIYTEAFF. CDR3 in DNA: TGTGCCAGCATGGACCAGGGGATCTACACTGAAGCTTTCTTT.

The rearrangement joins TRBV9 to TRBJ1-1; D possibly corresponds to TRBD1 (5 bases). The CDR3 runs 14 residues. The germline V gene encodes CDR1 SGDLS and CDR2 YYNGEE. Deletions cut 0 bases from V and 3 bases from J, with 9 bases between. CDR3 DNA: TGTGCCAGCAGCGTAGGGGGGTTACACACTGAAGCTTTCTTT. This encodes CASSVGGLHTEAFF.

This clonotype has more than one count but fewer than ten. The chain has TRBV4-1 and TRBJ2-7; 9 bases line up with TRBD1. Trimming at V came to 3 bases and at J to 3 bases, leaving 9 bases not matched to a gene. Germline V CDR1 and CDR2: MGHRA, YSYEKL. This CDR3 has 16 amino acids. CDR3 region: CASSHLIGTGIYEQYF. The DNA for the CDR3 is TGCGCCAGCAGCCATCTGATCGGGACAGGGATCTACGAGCAGTACTTC.

This clonotype was counted a single time. The CDR3 loop is CASSLEVGDVYGYTF. CDR3 bases: TGCGCCAGCAGCTTGGAGGTAGGGGATGTCTATGGCTACACCTTC. This chain connects TRBV5-1 to TRBJ1-2, with a tentative D call TRBD1 (5 bases). Per germline, CDR1 SGHRS and CDR2 YFSETQ. The V gene lost 0 bases and the J gene lost 4 bases, with 13 bases spanning the gap. The CDR3 covers 15 residues.

The genes are TRBV11-1 and TRBJ2-3, with D possibly matching TRBD2 (7 bases). Trimming shortened V by 3 bases and J by 1 base, and 11 bases separated the two germline ends. Germline V gives CDR1 SGHAT, CDR2 FQDESV (reference sequence). The CDR3 consists of 15 residues. The CDR3, as DNA: TGTGCCAGCAGCTTCGAAGGGGGGGGCACAGATACGCAGTATTTT. Protein: CASSFEGGGTDTQYF.